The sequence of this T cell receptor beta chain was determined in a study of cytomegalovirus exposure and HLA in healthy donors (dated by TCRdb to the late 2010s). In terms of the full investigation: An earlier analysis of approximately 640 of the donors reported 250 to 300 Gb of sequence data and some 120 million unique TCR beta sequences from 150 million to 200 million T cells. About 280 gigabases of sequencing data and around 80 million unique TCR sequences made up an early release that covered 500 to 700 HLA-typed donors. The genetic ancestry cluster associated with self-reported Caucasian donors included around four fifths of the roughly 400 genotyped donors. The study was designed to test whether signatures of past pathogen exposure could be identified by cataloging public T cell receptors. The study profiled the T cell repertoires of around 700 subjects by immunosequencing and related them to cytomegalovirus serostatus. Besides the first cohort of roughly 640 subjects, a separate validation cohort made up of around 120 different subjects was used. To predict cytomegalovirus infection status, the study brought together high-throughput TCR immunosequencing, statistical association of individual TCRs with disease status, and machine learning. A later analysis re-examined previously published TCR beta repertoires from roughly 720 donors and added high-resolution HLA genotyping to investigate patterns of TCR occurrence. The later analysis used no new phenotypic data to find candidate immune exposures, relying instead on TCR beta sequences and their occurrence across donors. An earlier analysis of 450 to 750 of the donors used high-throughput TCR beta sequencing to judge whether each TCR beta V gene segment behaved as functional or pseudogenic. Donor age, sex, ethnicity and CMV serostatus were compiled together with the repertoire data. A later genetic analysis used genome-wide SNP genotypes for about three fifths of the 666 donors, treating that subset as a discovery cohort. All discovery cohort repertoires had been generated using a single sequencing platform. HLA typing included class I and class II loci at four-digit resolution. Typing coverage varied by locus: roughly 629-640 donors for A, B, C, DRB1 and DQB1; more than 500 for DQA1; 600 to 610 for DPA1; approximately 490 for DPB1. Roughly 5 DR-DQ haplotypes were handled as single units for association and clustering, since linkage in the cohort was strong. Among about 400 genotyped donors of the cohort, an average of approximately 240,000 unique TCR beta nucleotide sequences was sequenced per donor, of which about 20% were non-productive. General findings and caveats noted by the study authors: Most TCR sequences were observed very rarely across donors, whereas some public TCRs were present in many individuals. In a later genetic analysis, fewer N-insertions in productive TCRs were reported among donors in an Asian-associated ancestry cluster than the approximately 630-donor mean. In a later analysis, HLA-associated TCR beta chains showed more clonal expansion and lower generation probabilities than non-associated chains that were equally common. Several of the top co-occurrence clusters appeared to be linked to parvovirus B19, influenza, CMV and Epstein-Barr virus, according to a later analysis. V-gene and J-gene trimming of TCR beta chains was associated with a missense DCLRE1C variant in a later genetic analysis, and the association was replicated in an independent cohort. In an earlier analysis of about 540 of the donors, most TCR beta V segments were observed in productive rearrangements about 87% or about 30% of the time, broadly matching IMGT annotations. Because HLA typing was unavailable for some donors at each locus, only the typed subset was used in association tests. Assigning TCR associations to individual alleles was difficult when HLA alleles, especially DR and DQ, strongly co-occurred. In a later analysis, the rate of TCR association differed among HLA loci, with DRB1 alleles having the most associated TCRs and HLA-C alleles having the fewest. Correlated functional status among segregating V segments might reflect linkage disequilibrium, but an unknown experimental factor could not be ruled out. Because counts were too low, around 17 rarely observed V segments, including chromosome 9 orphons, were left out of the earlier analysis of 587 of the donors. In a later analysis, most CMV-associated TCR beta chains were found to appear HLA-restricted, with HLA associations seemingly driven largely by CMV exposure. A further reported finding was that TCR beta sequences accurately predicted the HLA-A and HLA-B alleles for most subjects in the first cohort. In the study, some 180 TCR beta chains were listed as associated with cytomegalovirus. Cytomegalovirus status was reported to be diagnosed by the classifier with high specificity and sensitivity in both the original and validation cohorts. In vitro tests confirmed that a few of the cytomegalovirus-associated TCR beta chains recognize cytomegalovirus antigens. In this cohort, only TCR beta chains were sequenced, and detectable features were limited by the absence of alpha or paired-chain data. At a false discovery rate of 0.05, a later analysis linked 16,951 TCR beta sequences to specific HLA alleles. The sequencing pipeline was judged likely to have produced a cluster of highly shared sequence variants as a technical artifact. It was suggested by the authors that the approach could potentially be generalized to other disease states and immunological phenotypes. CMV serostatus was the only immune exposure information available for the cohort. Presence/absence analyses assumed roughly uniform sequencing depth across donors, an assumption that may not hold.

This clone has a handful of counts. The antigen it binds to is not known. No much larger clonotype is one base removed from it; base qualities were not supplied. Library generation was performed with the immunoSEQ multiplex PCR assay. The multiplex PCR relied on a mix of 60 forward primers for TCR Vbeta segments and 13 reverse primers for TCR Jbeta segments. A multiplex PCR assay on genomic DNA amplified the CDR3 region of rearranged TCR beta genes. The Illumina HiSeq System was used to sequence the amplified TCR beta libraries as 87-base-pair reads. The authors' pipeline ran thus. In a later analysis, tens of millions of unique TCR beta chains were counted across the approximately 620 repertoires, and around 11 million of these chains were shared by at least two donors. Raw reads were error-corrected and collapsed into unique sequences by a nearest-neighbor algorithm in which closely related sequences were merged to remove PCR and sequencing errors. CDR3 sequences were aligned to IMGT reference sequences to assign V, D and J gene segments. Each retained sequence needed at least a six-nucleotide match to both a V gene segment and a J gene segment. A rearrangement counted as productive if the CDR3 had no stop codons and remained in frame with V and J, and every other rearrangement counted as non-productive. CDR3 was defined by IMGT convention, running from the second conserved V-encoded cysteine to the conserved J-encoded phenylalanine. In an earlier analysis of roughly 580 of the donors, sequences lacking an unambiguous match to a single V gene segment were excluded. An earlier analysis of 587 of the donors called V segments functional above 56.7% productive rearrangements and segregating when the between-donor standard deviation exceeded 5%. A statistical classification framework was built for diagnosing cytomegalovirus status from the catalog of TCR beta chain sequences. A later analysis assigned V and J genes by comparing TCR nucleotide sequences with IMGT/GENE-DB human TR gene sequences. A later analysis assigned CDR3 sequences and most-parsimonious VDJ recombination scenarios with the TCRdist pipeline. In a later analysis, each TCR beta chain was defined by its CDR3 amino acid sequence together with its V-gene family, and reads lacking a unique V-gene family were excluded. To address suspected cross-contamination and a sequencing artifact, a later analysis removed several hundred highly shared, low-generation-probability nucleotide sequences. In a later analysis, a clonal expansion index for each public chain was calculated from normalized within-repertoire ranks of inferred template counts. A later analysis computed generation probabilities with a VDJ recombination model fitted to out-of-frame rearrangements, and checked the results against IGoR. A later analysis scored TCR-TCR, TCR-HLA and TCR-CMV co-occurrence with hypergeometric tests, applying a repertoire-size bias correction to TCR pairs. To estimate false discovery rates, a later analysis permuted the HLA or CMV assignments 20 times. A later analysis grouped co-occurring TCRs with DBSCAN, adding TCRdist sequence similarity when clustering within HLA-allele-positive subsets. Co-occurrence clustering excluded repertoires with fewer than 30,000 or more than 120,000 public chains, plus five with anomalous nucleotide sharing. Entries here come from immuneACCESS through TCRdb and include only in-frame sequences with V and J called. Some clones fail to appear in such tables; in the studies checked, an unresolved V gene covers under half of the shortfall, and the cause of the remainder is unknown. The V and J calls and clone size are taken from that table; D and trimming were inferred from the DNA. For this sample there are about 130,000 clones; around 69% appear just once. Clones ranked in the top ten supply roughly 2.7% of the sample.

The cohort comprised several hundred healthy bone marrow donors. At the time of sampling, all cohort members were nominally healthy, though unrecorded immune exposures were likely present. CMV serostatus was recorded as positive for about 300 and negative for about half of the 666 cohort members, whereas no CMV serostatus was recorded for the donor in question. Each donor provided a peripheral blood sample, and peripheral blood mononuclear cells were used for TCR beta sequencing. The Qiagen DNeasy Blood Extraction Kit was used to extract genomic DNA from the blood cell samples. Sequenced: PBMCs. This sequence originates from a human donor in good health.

The DNA sequence reads TGCAGCGCGGGACAGGGCCCGAACACTGAAGCTTTCTTT. Translation gives CSAGQGPNTEAFF. This receptor chain uses TRBV29-1 and TRBJ1-1; the central 9 bases match TRBD1. Including cysteine and phenylalanine, the CDR3 has 13 amino acids. Of all the DNA, just the CDR3 is kept, 39 bases in frame from base 1. The junction shows trimming of 7 bases on V and 1 base on J, and the gene matches do not reach 4 bases of it. The germline V gene sets CDR1 to SQVTM and CDR2 to ANQGSEA.